The entry below gives a single T cell receptor beta chain sequence along with its context. What it recognizes is unknown. The record originates from a study of blood T cells in healthy people across ages. Using a J-beta primer mix together with a sample-barcoded 5' primer, a second PCR was run for about 6 to 12 cycles. Every cDNA was tagged by a template-switch adaptor with 12 random nucleotides. A minimum of 2.5 million CDR3-containing paired-end reads was obtained for each sample. TCRdb reprocessed the 5' RACE reads via MiXCR and lists one record per CDR3 protein. The table records some 1.4 million distinct CDR3 sequences, 35% to 45% of them present only once. CDR1 and CDR2 (germline): MNHNY, SVGAGI (reference sequence). The CDR3 runs 16 residues. General study findings and limits: Unknown donor CMV status possibly confounded expanded clonotype changes. Whereas aged donors had fewer naive CD4+ cells, long-lived donors had more of them and higher diversity.

What was sequenced was blood. This sequence joins TRBV6-6 and TRBJ2-1, with D tentatively TRBD1 (5 bases). The J call may be incorrect, as the DNA end agrees better with TRBJ2-7. The TCR comes from a woman under 30 in good health. CDR3 bases: TGTGCCAGCACCACACAGGTCGCTCGGTCCTACAATGAGCAGTACTTC. Its translation: CASTTQVARSYNEQYF.